This TCR beta chain was observed in a study of blood T cells in healthy people across ages. Findings and limits, study-wide: Per million T cells, TCR beta diversity dropped about linearly as age rose.

A second PCR, run for about 7 to 11 cycles, used a sample-barcoded 5' primer plus a J-beta primer mix. TCRdb analysed the 5' RACE reads with MiXCR anew, one entry per CDR3 protein. The table lists 600,000 to 850,000 distinct CDR3 sequences, roughly 25% of them singletons. Details on this clonotype: What it binds is not known.

The CDR3 contains 16 residues. Germline V lookup: CDR1 DFQATT, CDR2 SNEGSKA (reference sequence). This sample was shared with a second study, whose subject was T cells of mothers and their children.

Input material: blood. V usage is TRBV20-1 and J usage is TRBJ2-5, with 7 bases matching TRBD2. The DNA end lines up better with TRBJ2-1; the J call may be wrong. The clonotype originates from a boy between 10 and 17 years old in good health. CDR3 nucleotides: TGCAGTGCTAGAGGGGTGTCGGGGGGTCAAGGGAATGAGCAGTTCTTC. Translated, it gives CSARGVSGGQGNEQFF.